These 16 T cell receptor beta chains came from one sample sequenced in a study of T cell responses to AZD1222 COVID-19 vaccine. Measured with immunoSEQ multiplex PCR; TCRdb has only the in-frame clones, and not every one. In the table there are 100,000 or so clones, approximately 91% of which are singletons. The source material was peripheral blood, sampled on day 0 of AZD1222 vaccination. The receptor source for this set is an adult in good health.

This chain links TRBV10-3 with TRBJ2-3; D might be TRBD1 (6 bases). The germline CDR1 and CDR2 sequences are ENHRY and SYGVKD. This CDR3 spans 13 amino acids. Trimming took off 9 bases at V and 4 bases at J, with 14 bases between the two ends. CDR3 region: CAMEQGSADTQYF. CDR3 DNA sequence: TGTGCCATGGAACAGGGCTCGGCAGATACGCAGTATTTT.

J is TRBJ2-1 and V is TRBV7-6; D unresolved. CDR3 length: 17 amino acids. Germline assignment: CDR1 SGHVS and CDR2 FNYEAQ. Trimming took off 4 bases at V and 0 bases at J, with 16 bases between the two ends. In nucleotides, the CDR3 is TGTGCCAGCAGCTCAGCCTCTAGGCTTAGCTCCTACAATGAGCAGTTCTTC. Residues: CASSSASRLSSYNEQFF. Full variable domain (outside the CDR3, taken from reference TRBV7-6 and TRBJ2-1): GAGVSQSPRYKVTKRGQDVALRCDPISGHVSLYWYRQALGQGPEFLTYFNYEAQQDKSGLPNDRFSAERPEGSISTLTIQRTEQRDSAMYRCASSSASRLSSYNEQFFGPGTRLTVL.

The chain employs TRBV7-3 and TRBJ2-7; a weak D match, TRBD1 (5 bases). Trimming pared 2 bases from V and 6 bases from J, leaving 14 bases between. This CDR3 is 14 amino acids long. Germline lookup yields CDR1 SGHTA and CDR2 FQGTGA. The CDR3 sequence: CASSLSPRVGEQYF. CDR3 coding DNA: TGTGCCAGCAGCTTATCCCCCAGGGTCGGCGAGCAGTACTTC. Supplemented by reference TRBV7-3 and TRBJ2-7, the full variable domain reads GAGVSQTPSNKVTEKGKYVELRCDPISGHTALYWYRQSLGQGPEFLIYFQGTGAADDSGLPNDRFFAVRPEGSVSTLKIQRTERGDSAVYLCASSLSPRVGEQYFGPGTRLTVT.

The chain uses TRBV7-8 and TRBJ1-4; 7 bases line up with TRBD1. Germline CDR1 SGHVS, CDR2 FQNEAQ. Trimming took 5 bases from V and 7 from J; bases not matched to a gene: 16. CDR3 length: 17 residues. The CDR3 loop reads CASSQSGQALRSEKLFF. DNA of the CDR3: TGTGCCAGCAGCCAGAGCGGACAGGCCCTGAGGAGTGAAAAACTGTTTTTT.

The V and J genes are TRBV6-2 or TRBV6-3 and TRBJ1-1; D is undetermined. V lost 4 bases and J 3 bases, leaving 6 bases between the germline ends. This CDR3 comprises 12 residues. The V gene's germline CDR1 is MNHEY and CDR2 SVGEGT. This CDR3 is CASSFLYTEAFF. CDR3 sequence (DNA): TGTGCCAGCAGTTTTCTCTACACTGAAGCTTTCTTT.

The CDR3 DNA reads as TGCAGCGTCTCACACTTGAACACTGAAGCTTTCTTT. Amino acid sequence: CSVSHLNTEAFF. This chain links TRBV29-1 with TRBJ1-1, with unresolved D. This CDR3 spans 12 amino acids. Trimming shortened V by 6 bases and J by 0 bases, and 8 bases separated the two germline ends. Germline V gives CDR1 SQVTM, CDR2 ANQGSEA.

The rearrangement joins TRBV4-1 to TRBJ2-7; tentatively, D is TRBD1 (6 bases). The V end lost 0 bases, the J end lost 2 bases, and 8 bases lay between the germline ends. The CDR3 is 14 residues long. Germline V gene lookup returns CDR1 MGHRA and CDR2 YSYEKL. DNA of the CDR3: TGCGCCAGCAGCCAAGAGTCAGGGGCCTACGAGCAGTACTTC. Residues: CASSQESGAYEQYF.

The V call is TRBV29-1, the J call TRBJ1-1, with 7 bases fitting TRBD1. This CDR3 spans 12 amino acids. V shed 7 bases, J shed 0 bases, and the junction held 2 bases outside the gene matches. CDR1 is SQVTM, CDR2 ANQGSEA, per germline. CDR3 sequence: CSGDRLNTEAFF. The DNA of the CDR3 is TGCAGCGGGGACAGATTGAACACTGAAGCTTTCTTT.

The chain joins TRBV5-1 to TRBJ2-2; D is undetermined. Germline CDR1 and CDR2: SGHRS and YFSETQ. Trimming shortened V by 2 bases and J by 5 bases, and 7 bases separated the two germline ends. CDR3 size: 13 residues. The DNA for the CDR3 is TGCGCCAGCAGCTTCGGCCCAACCGGGGAGCTGTTTTTT. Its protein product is CASSFGPTGELFF.

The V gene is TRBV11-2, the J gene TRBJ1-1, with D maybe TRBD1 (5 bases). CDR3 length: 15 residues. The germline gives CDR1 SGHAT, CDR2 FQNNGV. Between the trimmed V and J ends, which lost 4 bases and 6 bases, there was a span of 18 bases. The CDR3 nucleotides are TGTGCCAGCAGCTCACCGGAAGATGGACACCCTGAAGCTTTCTTT. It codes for CASSSPEDGHPEAFF.

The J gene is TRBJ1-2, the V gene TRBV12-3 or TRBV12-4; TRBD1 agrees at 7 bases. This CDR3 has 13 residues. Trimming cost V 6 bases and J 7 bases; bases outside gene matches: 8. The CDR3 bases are TGTGCCAGCAGAGGACAGGCCTTGGGTGGCTACACCTTC. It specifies CASRGQALGGYTF.

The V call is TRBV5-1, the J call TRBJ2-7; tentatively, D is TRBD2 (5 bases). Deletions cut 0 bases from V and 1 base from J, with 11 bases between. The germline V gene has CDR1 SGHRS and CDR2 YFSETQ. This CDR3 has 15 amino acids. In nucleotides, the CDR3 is TGCGCCAGCAGCTTGGTAGGGCCGGGATCCTACGAGCAGTACTTC. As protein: CASSLVGPGSYEQYF. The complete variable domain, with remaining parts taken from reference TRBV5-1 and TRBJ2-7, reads KAGVTQTPRYLIKTRGQQVTLSCSPISGHRSVSWYQQTPGQGLQFLFEYFSETQRNKGNFPGRFSGRQFSNSRSEMNVSTLELGDSALYLCASSLVGPGSYEQYFGPGTRLTVT.

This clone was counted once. In DNA form, the CDR3 reads TGTGCCAGCAGCCAGCGGCTAGCGAACACCGGGGAGCTGTTTTTT. Residues: CASSQRLANTGELFF. The chain has TRBV3-1 (or the pseudogene TRBV3-2) and TRBJ2-2, with D uncertain. This CDR3 has 15 residues. The germline gives CDR1 LGHDT, CDR2 YNNKEL (reference sequence). Trimming pared 3 bases from V and 0 bases from J, leaving 8 bases between.

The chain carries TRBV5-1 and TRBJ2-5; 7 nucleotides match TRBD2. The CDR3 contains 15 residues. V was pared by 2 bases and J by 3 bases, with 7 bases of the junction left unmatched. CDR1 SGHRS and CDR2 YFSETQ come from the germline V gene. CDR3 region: CASSLTGGTKETQYF. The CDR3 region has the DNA TGCGCCAGCAGCTTAACGGGGGGTACCAAAGAGACCCAGTACTTC.

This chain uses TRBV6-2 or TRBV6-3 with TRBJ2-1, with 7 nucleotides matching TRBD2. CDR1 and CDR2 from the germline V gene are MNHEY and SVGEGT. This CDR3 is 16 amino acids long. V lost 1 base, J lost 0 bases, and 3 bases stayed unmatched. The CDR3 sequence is CASSYYGGSSYNEQFF. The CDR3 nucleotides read TGTGCCAGCAGTTACTACGGGGGGAGCTCCTACAATGAGCAGTTCTTC.

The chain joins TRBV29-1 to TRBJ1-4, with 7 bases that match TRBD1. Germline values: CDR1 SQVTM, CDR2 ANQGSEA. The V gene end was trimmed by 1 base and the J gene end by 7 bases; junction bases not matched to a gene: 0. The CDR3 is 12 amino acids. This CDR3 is CSVEAGGEKLFF. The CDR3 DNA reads TGCAGCGTTGAAGCAGGGGGTGAAAAACTGTTTTTT.